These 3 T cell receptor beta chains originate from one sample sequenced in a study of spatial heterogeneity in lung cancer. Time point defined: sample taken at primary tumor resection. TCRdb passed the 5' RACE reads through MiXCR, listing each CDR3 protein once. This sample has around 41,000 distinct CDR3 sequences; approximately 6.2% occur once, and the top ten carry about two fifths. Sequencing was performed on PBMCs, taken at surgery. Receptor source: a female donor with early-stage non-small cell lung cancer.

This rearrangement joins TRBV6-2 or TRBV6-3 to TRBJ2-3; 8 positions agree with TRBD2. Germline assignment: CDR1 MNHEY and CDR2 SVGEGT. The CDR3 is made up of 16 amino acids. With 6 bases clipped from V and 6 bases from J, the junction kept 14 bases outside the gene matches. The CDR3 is CASSELTGGPADTQYF. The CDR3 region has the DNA TGTGCCAGCAGCGAACTGACGGGGGGGCCAGCCGATACGCAGTATTTT.

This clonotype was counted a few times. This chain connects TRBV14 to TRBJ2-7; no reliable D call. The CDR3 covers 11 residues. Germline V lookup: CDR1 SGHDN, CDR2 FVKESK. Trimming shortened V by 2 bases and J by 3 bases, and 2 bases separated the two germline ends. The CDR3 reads CASSQNYEQYF. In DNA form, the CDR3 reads TGTGCCAGCAGCCAAAACTACGAGCAGTACTTC.

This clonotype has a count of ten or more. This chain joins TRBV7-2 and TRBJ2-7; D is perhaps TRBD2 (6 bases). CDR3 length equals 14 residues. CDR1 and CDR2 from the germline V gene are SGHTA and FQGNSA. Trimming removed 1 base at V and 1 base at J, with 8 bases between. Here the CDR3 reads CASSLVRGSYEQYF. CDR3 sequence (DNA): TGTGCCAGCAGCTTAGTGCGGGGATCCTACGAGCAGTACTTC. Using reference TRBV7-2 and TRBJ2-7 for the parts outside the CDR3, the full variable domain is GAGVSQSPSNKVTEKGKDVELRCDPISGHTALYWYRQSLGQGLEFLIYFQGNSAPDKSGLPSDRFSAERTGGSVSTLTIQRTQQEDSAVYLCASSLVRGSYEQYFGPGTRLTVT.